These 13 T cell receptor beta chains were sequenced from one sample in a study of blood T cell repertoires in COVID-19. Sequencing used immunoSEQ multiplex PCR; TCRdb keeps in-frame clones, though not all of them. The data show some 150,000 clones, roughly 80% seen once. Sequencing was performed on peripheral blood. The source of these receptors is a man aged 65 to 85 with acute or convalescent COVID-19.

V is TRBV18 and J is TRBJ1-6; TRBD1 matches at 9 bases. Per germline, CDR1 KGHSH and CDR2 LQKENI. V lost 3 bases to trimming and J lost 7 bases; unmatched junction nucleotides: 1. The CDR3 totals 14 residues. CDR3 loop: CASSPGTGNSPLHF. The CDR3 DNA follows: TGTGCCAGCTCACCCGGGACAGGGAATTCACCCCTCCACTTT.

Notes on this clone: One junction end disagrees with the germline gene, perhaps due to a read error. The J gene is TRBJ2-3, the V gene TRBV12-3 or TRBV12-4, with 9 bases matching TRBD1. The CDR3 is 13 residues long. This CDR3 is CASRGQGTDTQYF. In nucleotides, the CDR3 is TGTGCCAGCAGGGGACAGGGCACGGATACGCAGTATTTT.

About this clone itself: The sample has other DNA sequences that encode this CDR3 too. The chain links TRBV3-1 (or the pseudogene TRBV3-2) to TRBJ2-3, with D perhaps matching TRBD2 (5 bases). Germline lookup yields CDR1 LGHDT and CDR2 YNNKEL (reference sequence). The V and J ends lost 0 bases and 1 base respectively, with 14 bases between them. The CDR3 covers 17 residues. This chain's CDR3 is CASSQDPPSGGTDTQYF. Written as DNA, the CDR3 is TGTGCCAGCAGCCAAGATCCCCCCTCCGGGGGCACAGATACGCAGTATTTT.

The chain recombines TRBV5-5 with TRBJ2-3; the D is unclear. V shed 2 bases and J shed 2 bases, with 9 bases lying between them. Germline CDR1 is SGHKS and CDR2 is YYEKEE (reference sequence). The CDR3 contains 14 residues. The CDR3 DNA reads TGTGCCAGCAGCTTATACAGAGACACAGATACGCAGTATTTT. Encoded protein: CASSLYRDTDTQYF.

The CDR3 region is CASSPTTSAEGTQYF. CDR3 coding DNA: TGTGCCAGCTCACCTACGACGAGTGCTGAGGGTACGCAGTATTTT. The chain joins TRBV18 to TRBJ2-3; a possible D gene is TRBD2 (5 bases). This CDR3 is built from 15 residues. Looked up from germline, CDR1 is KGHSH and CDR2 is LQKENI. The V and J ends lost 3 bases and 8 bases respectively, with 18 bases between them.

The V call is TRBV19, the J call TRBJ1-5; D gene ambiguous. Germline assignment: CDR1 LNHDA and CDR2 SQIVND (reference sequence). This CDR3 is built from 14 residues. V was shortened by 5 bases and J by 1 base, with 9 bases between the two germline ends. For the CDR3, the DNA is TGTGCCAGTAGTCCCCAGATAAGCAATCAGCCCCAGCATTTT. Translation gives CASSPQISNQPQHF. Supplemented by reference TRBV19 and TRBJ1-5, the full variable domain reads DGGITQSPKYLFRKEGQNVTLSCEQNLNHDAMYWYRQDPGQGLRLIYYSQIVNDFQKGDIAEGYSVSREKKESFPLTVTSAQKNPTAFYLCASSPQISNQPQHFGDGTRLSIL.

The chain couples TRBV5-1 to TRBJ2-2; the match to TRBD2 covers 8 bases. The CDR3 is 17 residues long. V lost 4 bases and J lost 7; bases outside the gene matches: 15. The germline CDR1 and CDR2 sequences are SGHRS and YFSETQ. The CDR3 DNA sequence: TGCGCCAGCAGCCCCGGAATACGGGCGGGGGGACACGGGGAGCTGTTTTTT. It translates to CASSPGIRAGGHGELFF.

V is TRBV6-5 and J is TRBJ1-6, with a weak D call TRBD1 (5 bases). The V end was cut by 6 bases, the J end by 10 bases, with 19 bases between. Germline V lookup: CDR1 MNHEY, CDR2 SVGAGI. This CDR3 comprises 15 residues. The CDR3 DNA sequence: TGTGCCAGCAGACCCCCCGGGAGGGGAGTCTCACCCCTCCACTTT. It codes for CASRPPGRGVSPLHF.

The chain uses TRBV3-1 (or the pseudogene TRBV3-2) and TRBJ1-1; TRBD1 is a possible D gene (6 bases). This CDR3 contains 17 residues. Germline CDR1 is LGHDT and CDR2 is YNNKEL (reference sequence). Trimming removed 4 bases at V and 4 bases at J, with 22 bases between. The CDR3 here is CASSRYSGQIALTEAFF. CDR3 DNA sequence: TGTGCCAGCAGCCGCTACTCGGGACAAATTGCCCTCACTGAAGCTTTCTTT.

This chain joins TRBV25-1 and TRBJ2-2; 7 bases fit TRBD1. V gave up 7 bases and J gave up 3 bases; unmatched junction bases: 14. Germline values: CDR1 MGHDK, CDR2 SYGVNS. The CDR3 is 17 residues long. The CDR3: CASIWSPTGRDTGELFF. CDR3 nucleotides: TGTGCCAGCATTTGGTCACCGACAGGGCGGGACACCGGGGAGCTGTTTTTT.

The chain joins TRBV10-3 to TRBJ2-2; TRBD1 matches at 7 bases. The CDR3 is made up of 17 amino acids. Germline trimming cut 0 bases from V and 5 bases from J; bases unmatched to any gene: 9. CDR1 is ENHRY and CDR2 is SYGVKD in the germline V gene. In nucleotides, the CDR3 is TGTGCCATCAGTGAGTCCTCGACAGGGTGGTCAACCGGGGAGCTGTTTTTT. This gives the protein CAISESSTGWSTGELFF.

The V call is TRBV28, the J call TRBJ1-2; 10 bases are a match to TRBD1. The CDR3 has 14 amino acids. CDR1 is MDHEN and CDR2 is SYDVKM in the germline V gene. V dropped 4 bases and J dropped 5; count of bases not matched to a gene: 4. The DNA for the CDR3 is TGTGCCAGCAGTTCGGGGACAGGGGTATATGGCTACACCTTC. The encoded protein is CASSSGTGVYGYTF.

CDR3 protein: CASGQFSNQPQHF. The CDR3 coding sequence is TGTGCCAGTGGACAGTTTAGCAATCAGCCCCAGCATTTT. The gene calls are TRBV19 and TRBJ1-5; maybe TRBD1 (6 bases). The CDR3 contains 13 residues. The ends were cut back, 8 bases at V and 0 bases at J, with 8 bases in the middle. Germline V gene data show CDR1 as LNHDA and CDR2 as SQIVND (reference sequence). Complete variable domain (other parts from reference TRBV19 and TRBJ1-5): DGGITQSPKYLFRKEGQNVTLSCEQNLNHDAMYWYRQDPGQGLRLIYYSQIVNDFQKGDIAEGYSVSREKKESFPLTVTSAQKNPTAFYLCASGQFSNQPQHFGDGTRLSIL.